The 5 T cell receptor beta chains reported below all come from one sample, sequenced in a study of tumor-infiltrating lymphocytes in oesophageal squamous cell carcinoma. TCRdb analysed the PCR reads with MiXCR anew, one entry per CDR3 protein. The data contain about 15,000 distinct CDR3 sequences, approximately 49% of them seen just once; the ten biggest clones take up approximately 35%. The sequencing input was esophageal tumor tissue. All receptors come from a female donor with esophageal squamous cell carcinoma.

Only a few counts were recorded for this clonotype. The V call is TRBV7-2, the J call TRBJ2-5; D remains unclear. The CDR3 contains 13 residues. V was pared by 3 bases and J by 4 bases, with 9 bases between. Germline CDR1 SGHTA, CDR2 FQGNSA. The DNA of the CDR3 is TGTGCCAGCAGCTTCAGCGTGGGAGAGACCCAGTACTTC. Translated: CASSFSVGETQYF.

This clonotype occurred many times. This rearrangement joins TRBV12-3 or TRBV12-4 to TRBJ1-1; TRBD1 might be the D (5 bases). Trimming took off 8 bases at V and 1 base at J, with 11 bases between the two ends. The CDR3 is made up of 13 amino acids. The CDR3 spells CASAGRWNTEAFF. DNA of the CDR3: TGTGCCAGCGCGGGACGCTGGAACACTGAAGCTTTCTTT.

The table lists this clonotype with a count of one. Because the CDR3's place on the DNA is in doubt, the DNA is left out and the CDR3 is given as listed by TCRdb. CDR3 amino acids: CASSLGGGLYEQYFGAGAGELFF. This rearrangement joins TRBV7-2 to TRBJ2-2; the table gives TRBD1 as D, unverified against the DNA. Germline V gives CDR1 SGHTA, CDR2 FQGNSA. The CDR3 comprises 23 residues, both ends counted.

This clonotype was counted at least ten times. A much bigger clone sits one base away, suggesting this may be a read error. The rearrangement links TRBV24-1 to TRBJ2-7, with 12 positions matching TRBD2. The CDR3 has 16 amino acids. Germline CDR1 KGHDR, CDR2 SFDVKD. The CDR3 DNA follows: TGTGCCACCGGTGATACCGGACTAGCGGGGCGCAATGAGCAGTACTTC. The encoded protein is CATGDTGLAGRNEQYF.

This chain connects TRBV7-2 to TRBJ1-1, with 7 bases fitting TRBD2. The J call may be in error: the DNA end matches TRBJ2-3 better. The germline CDR1 and CDR2 sequences are SGHTA and FQGNSA. The CDR3 runs 16 residues. The CDR3 reads CASSSNPAGGTDTQYF. The CDR3 DNA reads TGTGCCAGCAGCTCGAACCCGGCGGGAGGCACAGATACGCAGTATTTT.